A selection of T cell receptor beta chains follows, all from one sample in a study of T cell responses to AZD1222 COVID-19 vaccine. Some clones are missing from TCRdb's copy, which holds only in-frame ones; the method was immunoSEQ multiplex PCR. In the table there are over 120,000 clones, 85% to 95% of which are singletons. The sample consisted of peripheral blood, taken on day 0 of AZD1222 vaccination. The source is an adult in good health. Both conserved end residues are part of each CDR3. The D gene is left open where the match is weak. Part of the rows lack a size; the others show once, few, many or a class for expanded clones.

CASRSNYGYTF | TGTGCCAGCAGGTCTAACTATGGCTACACCTTC | TRBV27 | NA | TRBJ1-2 | NA
CASKDPDEQFF | TGTGCCAGCAAGGACCCGGATGAGCAGTTCTTC | TRBV28 | NA | TRBJ2-1 | NA
CASSYSQGADQDEQFF | TGTGCCAGCAGTTACTCTCAGGGGGCAGATCAGGATGAGCAGTTCTTC | TRBV6-5 | NA | TRBJ2-1 | TRBD1
CASSILRGRNEQFF | TGTGCCAGCAGCATTCTCAGGGGACGGAATGAGCAGTTCTTC | TRBV7-9 | NA | TRBJ2-1 | NA
CASSPGEGYTF | TGTGCCAGCAGCCCAGGGGAGGGCTACACCTTC | TRBV7-8 | NA | TRBJ1-2 | NA
CTSSQLGDRGDNQPQHF | TGCACCAGCAGCCAGCTGGGTGACAGGGGGGACAATCAGCCCCAGCATTTT | TRBV1 | NA | TRBJ1-5 | NA
CASSTLPTDTQYF | TGCGCCAGCAGCACACTACCCACAGATACGCAGTATTTT | TRBV5-1 | NA | TRBJ2-3 | NA
CASSLEGSHYSGNTIYF | TGCGCCAGCAGCTTGGAGGGCAGCCACTACTCTGGAAACACCATATATTTT | TRBV5-1 | NA | TRBJ1-3 | NA
CASSLVSQGTNEQFF | TGTGCCAGCAGCTTAGTATCACAGGGTACCAATGAGCAGTTCTTC | TRBV7-9 | NA | TRBJ2-1 | NA
CASSSGAYTEAFF | TGTGCCAGCAGCTCGGGGGCATACACTGAAGCTTTCTTT | TRBV7-9 | NA | TRBJ1-1 | NA
CASCLLWVDTIYF | TGTGCCAGCTGTCTTCTTTGGGTGGACACCATATATTTT | TRBV21-1 | NA | TRBJ1-3 | NA
CSALPGLAGGSDEQYF | TGCAGCGCCCTCCCGGGACTAGCGGGAGGATCGGACGAGCAGTACTTC | TRBV29-1 | NA | TRBJ2-7 | TRBD2
CASSFRTSGYEQYF | TGTGCCAGCAGCTTCCGGACTAGCGGCTACGAGCAGTACTTC | TRBV11-3 | NA | TRBJ2-7 | TRBD2
CASRKAGEDTQYF | TGCGCCAGCAGAAAAGCGGGAGAGGATACGCAGTATTTT | TRBV5-1 | NA | TRBJ2-3 | TRBD2
CASSQGFLGEAFF | TGTGCCAGCAGCCAGGGATTTTTGGGTGAAGCTTTCTTT | TRBV14 | NA | TRBJ1-1 | NA
CASSLTQETDTQYF | TGTGCCAGCAGTTTGACTCAGGAGACAGATACGCAGTATTTT | TRBV28 | once | TRBJ2-3 | NA
CASMEREGKDEQFF | TGTGCCAGCATGGAGCGGGAGGGTAAAGATGAGCAGTTCTTC | TRBV7-6 | few | TRBJ2-1 | TRBD2
CASSLGNGNTIYF | TGTGCCAGCAGCTTAGGCAATGGAAACACCATATATTTT | TRBV11-2 | NA | TRBJ1-3 | NA
CASSPSTIRANTIYF | TGTGCCAGCAGCCCCTCGACGATCAGGGCAAACACCATATATTTT | TRBV7-3 | NA | TRBJ1-3 | NA
CASSLVPGNTEAFF | TGTGCCAGCAGCTTAGTACCAGGCAACACTGAAGCTTTCTTT | TRBV7-9 | NA | TRBJ1-1 | NA
CASSRSGSGSYEQYF | TGTGCCAGCAGCCGTAGCGGGAGCGGATCCTACGAGCAGTACTTC | TRBV6-5 | NA | TRBJ2-7 | TRBD2
CASSGGYEQYF | TGTGCCAGCAGTGGGGGTTACGAGCAGTACTTC | TRBV25-1 | NA | TRBJ2-7 | NA
CASSLVTDHYGYTF | TGTGCCAGCAGCTTAGTGACGGATCACTATGGCTACACCTTC | TRBV7-9 | NA | TRBJ1-2 | NA
CASSGPGAKDTDTQYF | TGTGCCAGCAGCGGGCCTGGGGCTAAAGACACAGATACGCAGTATTTT | TRBV2 | once | TRBJ2-3 | NA
CASSPGTAPLGYGYTF | TGTGCCAGCAGCCCTGGGACAGCACCACTGGGGTATGGCTACACCTTC | TRBV16 | NA | TRBJ1-2 | TRBD1
CASSFIVALNTGELFF | TGTGCCAGCAGTTTTATTGTCGCTTTGAACACCGGGGAGCTGTTTTTT | TRBV27 | NA | TRBJ2-2 | NA
CAWNHGIGYNEQFF | TGTGCCTGGAACCACGGGATTGGCTACAATGAGCAGTTCTTC | TRBV30 | NA | TRBJ2-1 | NA
CASSLGTGLNGYTF | TGTGCCAGCAGCCTAGGGACAGGCCTTAATGGCTACACCTTC | TRBV5-4 | NA | TRBJ1-2 | TRBD1
CASSLQSGGLGTEAFF | TGTGCCAGCAGCTTACAGTCAGGGGGCTTGGGCACTGAAGCTTTCTTT | TRBV7-2 | NA | TRBJ1-1 | TRBD1
CATSRVAANTGELFF | TGTGCCACCAGCAGAGTTGCCGCGAACACCGGGGAGCTGTTTTTT | TRBV15 | NA | TRBJ2-2 | NA
CASSTSYSPLHF | TGTGCCAGCAGTACCTCTTATTCACCCCTTCACTTT | TRBV6-5 | NA | TRBJ1-6 | NA
CATRVGLATNQPQHF | TGTGCCACCAGGGTCGGGTTAGCTACCAATCAGCCCCAGCATTTT | TRBV15 | NA | TRBJ1-5 | NA
CASSRRAINTDTQYF | TGTGCCAGCAGCCGGAGGGCTATAAACACAGATACGCAGTATTTT | TRBV5-4 | NA | TRBJ2-3 | NA